This entry lists 2 T cell receptor beta chains sequenced from one sample in a study of blood T cells in healthy people across ages (dated by TCRdb to about 2015). The library was produced with 5' RACE. A second PCR of about 6 to 11 cycles was run with a J-beta primer mix and a sample-barcoded 5' primer. The raw public reads went through TCRdb reprocessing: fastp at Q25, MiXCR clone calling, in-frame beta chains kept. Each entry merges the rows of one CDR3 protein and shows their most common DNA and genes. The sample includes fewer than 2 million distinct CDR3 sequences, with approximately 40% observed a single time. Roughly 24% of the sample belongs to the ten largest clones. The sequencing sample was made of blood. These receptor sequences come from a human donor in good health.

V is TRBV7-9 and J is TRBJ1-2, with TRBD1 matching 7 bases. The V gene end was trimmed by 5 bases and the J gene end by 2 bases; junction bases not matched to a gene: 14. This CDR3 contains 17 residues. The germline V gene has CDR1 SEHNR and CDR2 FQNEAQ (reference sequence). The CDR3 DNA sequence: TGTGCCAGCAGCCACACCAGGGACAGCCAAGACAACTATGGCTACACCTTC. Amino acid sequence: CASSHTRDSQDNYGYTF. The full variable domain, completed using reference TRBV7-9 and TRBJ1-2, is DTGVSQNPRHKITKRGQNVTFRCDPISEHNRLYWYRQTLGQGPEFLTYFQNEAQLEKSRLLSDRFSAERPKGSFSTLEIQRTEQGDSAMYLCASSHTRDSQDNYGYTFGSGTRLTVV.

The chain carries TRBV5-1 and TRBJ2-1; D gene unclear. CDR1 is SGHRS, CDR2 YFSETQ, per germline. The CDR3 runs 16 residues. Deletions cut 0 bases from V and 0 bases from J, with 10 bases between. In DNA form, the CDR3 reads TGCGCCAGCAGCTTGGTGGAGCCAAGCTCCTACAATGAGCAGTTCTTC. It codes for CASSLVEPSSYNEQFF. Supplemented by reference TRBV5-1 and TRBJ2-1, the full variable domain reads KAGVTQTPRYLIKTRGQQVTLSCSPISGHRSVSWYQQTPGQGLQFLFEYFSETQRNKGNFPGRFSGRQFSNSRSEMNVSTLELGDSALYLCASSLVEPSSYNEQFFGPGTRLTVL.